This TCR beta chain was retrieved from a study of OX40 agonist ivuxolimab in advanced cancers. V lost 8 bases and J 8 bases, leaving 24 bases between the germline ends. The CDR3 has 15 amino acids. Looked up from germline, CDR1 is MDHEN and CDR2 is SYDVKM. The assay was immunoSEQ multiplex PCR, and TCRdb's table has in-frame clones only and misses some. Seen here are about 35,000 clones, 92% observed once, and the top ten hold about 33%. The sequencing here drew on CD4+ or CD8+ T cells sorted from blood, taken in a trial of the OX40 agonist ivuxolimab. The sequence was obtained from an adult with an advanced solid tumor such as melanoma, head and neck, liver or kidney cancer. This chain uses TRBV28 with TRBJ1-2; D ambiguous. The CDR3 DNA is TGTGCCAGCTACAGTTTTTATGGGGTTCTAGACGGCTACACCTTC. This translates into CASYSFYGVLDGYTF.